This T cell receptor (beta chain) comes out of a study of blood T cell repertoires in COVID-19. This CDR3 is built from 17 residues. How the authors handled the data: Amplified reference gene primers provided the basis for estimating nucleated cell counts. Assay used: immunoSEQ multiplex PCR; TCRdb lists only in-frame clones, some missing. Clone size and the V and J calls come from that table; the DNA yielded D and trimming. The sample comprises some 240,000 clones, around 84% of which are singletons, and under 1.5% rests with the top ten. The rearrangement uses TRBV21-1 and TRBJ2-7; the table's D call of TRBD1 was not tested on the DNA. TRBV21-1 represents a pseudogene. Specimen: peripheral blood. This TCR derives from a middle-aged woman who had recovered from COVID-19. The CDR3 DNA is TGTGCCAGCAGCAAACGTGCGCCGGGACAGGGGGCAGATGAGCAGTACTTC. Protein: CASSKRAPGQGADEQYF.